Below, 18 T cell receptor beta chains from the same sample are listed, as sequenced in a study of blood T cell dynamics during melanoma immunotherapy. Sequencing used immunoSEQ multiplex PCR; TCRdb keeps in-frame clones, though not all of them. Of some 25,000 clones listed, approximately 90% are singletons. Time point indicated: pre-treatment baseline. The specimen comprised blood, sampled from a patient treated with checkpoint blockade. The receptors originated from a human donor with melanoma.

This chain connects TRBV7-2 to TRBJ2-1, with unresolved D. V was cut by 5 bases and J by 3 bases, with 14 bases left in between. Germline assignment: CDR1 SGHTA and CDR2 FQGNSA. The CDR3 loop spans 15 amino acids. The CDR3 here is CASSLGILGYNEQFF. DNA for the CDR3: TGTGCCAGCAGCCTGGGGATCTTAGGCTACAATGAGCAGTTCTTC.

The chain is built from TRBV5-1 and TRBJ2-7, with 7 bases identical to TRBD1. The length of the CDR3 is 12 residues. With V trimmed by 3 bases and J by 5 bases, 2 bases remained unmatched. Per the germline V gene, CDR1 is SGHRS and CDR2 is YFSETQ. The CDR3 region has the DNA TGCGCCAGCAGCTATACAGGGGACGAGCAGTACTTC. It yields the protein CASSYTGDEQYF.

The V and J genes are TRBV7-9 and TRBJ2-4, with D maybe TRBD2 (6 bases). Germline CDR1 is SEHNR and CDR2 is FQNEAQ (reference sequence). V lost 1 base and J 3 bases, leaving 10 bases between the germline ends. This CDR3 contains 15 residues. The CDR3 is CASSLGEAGKNIQYF. The DNA for the CDR3 is TGTGCCAGCAGCTTAGGGGAGGCGGGCAAAAACATTCAGTACTTC.

V gene TRBV7-3 combines with J gene TRBJ2-1, with D unclear. CDR1 SGHTA and CDR2 FQGTGA come from the germline V gene. CDR3 length: 12 amino acids. Trimming cost V 4 bases and J 8 bases, with 9 bases left between them. Here the CDR3 DNA reads TGTGCCAGCAGCTCCTTGGTGGATGAGCAGTTCTTC. Amino acids: CASSSLVDEQFF. The full variable domain, completed using reference TRBV7-3 and TRBJ2-1, is GAGVSQTPSNKVTEKGKYVELRCDPISGHTALYWYRQSLGQGPEFLIYFQGTGAADDSGLPNDRFFAVRPEGSVSTLKIQRTERGDSAVYLCASSSLVDEQFFGPGTRLTVL.

The chain employs TRBV28 and TRBJ1-5; no definite D call. The CDR3 is 14 residues long. In germline, CDR1 is MDHEN, CDR2 SYDVKM. V lost 7 bases to trimming and J lost 5 bases, with 15 bases between them. The CDR3 loop reads CASKPTADHQPQHF. CDR3 coding DNA: TGTGCCAGCAAACCCACGGCAGATCATCAGCCCCAGCATTTT.

The rearrangement links TRBV10-3 to TRBJ2-6; the D is unclear. The CDR3 extends over 13 amino acids. Trimming removed 0 bases at V and 4 bases at J, with 1 base between. CDR1 is ENHRY, CDR2 SYGVKD, per germline. The CDR3 loop reads CAISESGANVLTF. CDR3 DNA sequence: TGTGCCATCAGTGAGTCGGGGGCCAACGTCCTGACTTTC.

The rearrangement links TRBV9 to TRBJ2-1; D is ambiguous. The CDR3 is 14 residues long. With 2 bases removed from V and 0 bases from J, the gap between germline ends came to 6 bases. CDR1 is SGDLS, CDR2 YYNGEE, per germline. The CDR3 DNA reads as TGTGCCAGCAGCGTTTACGGCTCCTACAATGAGCAGTTCTTC. It is translated as CASSVYGSYNEQFF.

The chain joins TRBV7-2 to TRBJ2-7, with a tentative D call TRBD1 (6 bases). The CDR3 runs to 14 residues. Trimming stripped 5 bases from V and 2 bases from J, with 13 bases between. CDR1 is SGHTA and CDR2 is FQGNSA in the germline V gene. This CDR3 is CASSADRPPYEQYF. The CDR3, as DNA: TGTGCCAGCAGCGCAGACAGGCCTCCCTACGAGCAGTACTTC.

This chain connects TRBV5-4 to TRBJ2-1; D remains unclear. Per the germline V gene, CDR1 is SGHNT and CDR2 is YYREEE (reference sequence). The CDR3 has 14 amino acids. V was trimmed by 0 bases and J by 7 bases, leaving 11 bases between them. DNA of the CDR3: TGTGCCAGCAGCTTGGAAGGACGGCCTAATGAGCAGTTCTTC. Its translation is CASSLEGRPNEQFF.

V usage is TRBV5-1 and J usage is TRBJ2-6, with D uncertain. The germline V gene has CDR1 SGHRS and CDR2 YFSETQ. V shed 0 bases and J shed 4 bases, with 5 bases lying between them. The CDR3 is 14 residues long. CDR3 nucleotide sequence: TGCGCCAGCAGCTTGGCGATCGGGGCCAACGTCCTGACTTTC. It yields the protein CASSLAIGANVLTF.

V is TRBV6-6 and J is TRBJ2-2; the D is unclear. Germline lookup yields CDR1 MNHNY and CDR2 SVGAGI (reference sequence). This CDR3 has 13 residues. V was clipped by 3 bases and J by 1 base, with 3 bases between them. The CDR3: CASSYWNTGELFF. The DNA for the CDR3 is TGTGCCAGCAGTTATTGGAACACCGGGGAGCTGTTTTTT.

The chain has TRBV7-3 and TRBJ2-4, with a weak D call TRBD1 (5 bases). The CDR3 runs to 19 residues. Looked up from germline, CDR1 is SGHTA and CDR2 is FQGTGA. Trimming cost V 5 bases and J 4 bases, with 27 bases left between them. The CDR3 region is CASSANGEQARGKKNIQYF. In DNA form, the CDR3 reads TGTGCCAGCAGCGCCAACGGAGAACAGGCGCGCGGTAAAAAAAACATTCAGTACTTC.

This clone was counted a few times. The rearrangement uses TRBV5-1 and TRBJ1-1; D remains ambiguous. The CDR3 is made up of 13 amino acids. Looked up from germline, CDR1 is SGHRS and CDR2 is YFSETQ. V was trimmed by 1 base and J by 7 bases, leaving 11 bases between them. The CDR3 nucleotides are TGCGCCAGCAGCTTGAACGGGCTCTTTGAAGCTTTCTTT. This gives the protein CASSLNGLFEAFF.

This chain links TRBV5-1 with TRBJ2-3; 10 bases fit TRBD2. V lost 3 bases and J lost 2; bases outside the gene matches: 6. Germline V gene lookup returns CDR1 SGHRS and CDR2 YFSETQ. CDR3 size: 16 residues. The CDR3 bases are TGCGCCAGCAGCTCTCTACTAGCGGGACCCACAGATACGCAGTATTTT. This translates into CASSSLLAGPTDTQYF. The entire variable domain, with the rest obtained from reference TRBV5-1 and TRBJ2-3, is as follows: KAGVTQTPRYLIKTRGQQVTLSCSPISGHRSVSWYQQTPGQGLQFLFEYFSETQRNKGNFPGRFSGRQFSNSRSEMNVSTLELGDSALYLCASSSLLAGPTDTQYFGPGTRLTVL.

V is TRBV28 and J is TRBJ2-2; unclear D gene. The germline V and J ends were trimmed by 5 bases and 1 base, with 8 bases remaining between them. The CDR3 runs to 14 residues. Germline lookup yields CDR1 MDHEN and CDR2 SYDVKM. CDR3 sequence: CASSMPGNTGELFF. The DNA for the CDR3 is TGTGCCAGCAGTATGCCCGGGAACACCGGGGAGCTGTTTTTT.

The chain has TRBV27 and TRBJ2-1; 10 nucleotides align to TRBD2. CDR1 and CDR2 from the germline V gene are MNHEY and SMNVEV (reference sequence). J was trimmed by 6 bases and V by 3 bases; bases with no gene match: 8. This CDR3 is built from 16 residues. CDR3 sequence reads: CASSFAGLAGVNEQFF. CDR3 coding DNA: TGTGCCAGCAGTTTCGCAGGTCTAGCGGGAGTCAATGAGCAGTTCTTC.

The chain joins TRBV28 to TRBJ2-1, with TRBD2 matching over 7 bases. CDR1 is MDHEN and CDR2 is SYDVKM in the germline V gene. After removal of 3 bases from V and 4 bases from J, the junction contained 9 bases not matched to a gene. There are 16 residues in the CDR3. DNA of the CDR3: TGTGCCAGCAGTTTTCGCGGGAGCCAGGCATACAATGAGCAGTTCTTC. It yields the protein CASSFRGSQAYNEQFF.

The chain combines TRBV7-2 with TRBJ2-2, with D perhaps TRBD1 (5 bases). The V gene lost 11 bases and the J gene lost 3 bases, with 16 bases spanning the gap. The CDR3 extends over 14 amino acids. The germline gives CDR1 SGHTA, CDR2 FQGNSA. The CDR3 nucleotides are TGTGCCGGTGGCAGGGCCGTCTACACCGGGGAGCTGTTTTTT. Translation: CAGGRAVYTGELFF.